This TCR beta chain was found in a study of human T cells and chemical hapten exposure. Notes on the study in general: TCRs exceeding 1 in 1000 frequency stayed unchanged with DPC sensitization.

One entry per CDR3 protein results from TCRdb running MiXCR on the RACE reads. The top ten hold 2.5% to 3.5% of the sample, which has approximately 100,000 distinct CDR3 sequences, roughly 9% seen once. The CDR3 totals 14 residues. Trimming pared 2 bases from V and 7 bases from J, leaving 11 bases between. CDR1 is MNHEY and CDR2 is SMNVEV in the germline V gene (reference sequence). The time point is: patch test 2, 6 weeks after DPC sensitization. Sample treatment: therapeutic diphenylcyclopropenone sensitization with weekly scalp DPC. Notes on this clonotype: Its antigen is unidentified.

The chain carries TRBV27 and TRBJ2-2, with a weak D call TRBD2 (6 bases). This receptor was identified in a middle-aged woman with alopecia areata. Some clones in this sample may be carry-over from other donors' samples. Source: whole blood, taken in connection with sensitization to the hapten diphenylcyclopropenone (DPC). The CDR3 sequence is CASSLGLAIGELFF. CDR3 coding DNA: TGTGCCAGCAGTTTAGGTCTAGCGATCGGGGAGCTGTTTTTT.